This TCR beta chain was observed in a study of naive and memory T cell subsets. Findings and caveats of the study: There was no ground truth to check naive and memory subset results.

V lost 1 base, J lost 0 bases, and 10 bases lay in between. The germline V gene has CDR1 SGHTA and CDR2 FQGNSA. This CDR3 has 16 amino acids. This clonotype was counted only a few times. Its antigen remains unknown. Both TRBC1 and TRBC2 were covered by a beta constant-region primer of two equimolar oligonucleotides. An oligonucleotide with the SP2 primer and a 12-nucleotide UMI was ligated to the cDNA 3' end. The ligated cDNA underwent four PCR rounds using SP2 and nested alpha and beta constant-region primers. TCRdb re-analysed the UMI-ligation and nested PCR reads in MiXCR, keeping a single row per CDR3 protein. The repertoire holds approximately 27,000 distinct CDR3 sequences, with approximately 12% as singletons.

The sequence came from a human donor in good health. The rearrangement joins TRBV7-2 to TRBJ1-3, with D unclear. The sample comprised effector memory CD4+ T cells from blood. The subset is: effector memory, CD45RA- CD27-. The CDR3 here is CASSLVGGSSGNTIYF. For the CDR3, the DNA is TGTGCCAGCAGCTTAGTAGGCGGAAGCTCTGGAAACACCATATATTTT.